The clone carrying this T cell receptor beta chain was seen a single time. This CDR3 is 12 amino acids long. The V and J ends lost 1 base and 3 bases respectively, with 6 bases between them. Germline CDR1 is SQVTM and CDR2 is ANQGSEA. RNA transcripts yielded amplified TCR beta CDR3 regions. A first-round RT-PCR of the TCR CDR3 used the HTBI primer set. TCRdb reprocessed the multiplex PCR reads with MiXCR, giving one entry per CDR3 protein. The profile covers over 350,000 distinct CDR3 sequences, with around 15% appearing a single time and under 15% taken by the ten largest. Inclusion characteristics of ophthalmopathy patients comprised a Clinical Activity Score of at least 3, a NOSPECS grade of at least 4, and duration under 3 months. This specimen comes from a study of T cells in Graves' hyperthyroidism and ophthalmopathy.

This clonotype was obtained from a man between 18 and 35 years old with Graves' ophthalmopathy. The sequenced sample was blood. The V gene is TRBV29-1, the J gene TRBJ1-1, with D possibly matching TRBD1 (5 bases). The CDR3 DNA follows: TGCAGCGTTGAAGGGGGGGACACTGAAGCTTTCTTT. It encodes CSVEGGDTEAFF.